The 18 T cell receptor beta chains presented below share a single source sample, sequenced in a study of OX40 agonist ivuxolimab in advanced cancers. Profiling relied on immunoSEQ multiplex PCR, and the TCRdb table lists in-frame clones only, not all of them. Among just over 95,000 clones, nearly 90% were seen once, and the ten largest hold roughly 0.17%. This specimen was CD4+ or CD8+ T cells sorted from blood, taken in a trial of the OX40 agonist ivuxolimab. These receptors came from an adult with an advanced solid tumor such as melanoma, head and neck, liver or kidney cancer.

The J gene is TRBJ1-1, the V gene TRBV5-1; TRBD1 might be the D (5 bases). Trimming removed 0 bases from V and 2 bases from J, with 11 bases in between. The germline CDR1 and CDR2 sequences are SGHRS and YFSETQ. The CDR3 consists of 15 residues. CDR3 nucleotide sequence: TGCGCCAGCAGCTTGGTTCTGGGGGGAAACACTGAAGCTTTCTTT. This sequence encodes CASSLVLGGNTEAFF.

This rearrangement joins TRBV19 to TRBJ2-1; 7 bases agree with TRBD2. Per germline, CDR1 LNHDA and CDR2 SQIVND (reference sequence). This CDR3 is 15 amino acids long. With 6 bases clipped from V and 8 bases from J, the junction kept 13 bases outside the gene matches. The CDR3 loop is CASSHGLVPTDEQFF. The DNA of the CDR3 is TGTGCCAGTAGCCATGGACTAGTGCCCACGGATGAGCAGTTCTTC.

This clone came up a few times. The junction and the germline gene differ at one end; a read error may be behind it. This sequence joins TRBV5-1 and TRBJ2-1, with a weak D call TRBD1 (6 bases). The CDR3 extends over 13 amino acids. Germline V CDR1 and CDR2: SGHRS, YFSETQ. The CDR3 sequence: CASSPPGHHPMVF. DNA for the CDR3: TGCGCCAGCAGCCCCCCGGGACACCACCCTATGGTCTTC.

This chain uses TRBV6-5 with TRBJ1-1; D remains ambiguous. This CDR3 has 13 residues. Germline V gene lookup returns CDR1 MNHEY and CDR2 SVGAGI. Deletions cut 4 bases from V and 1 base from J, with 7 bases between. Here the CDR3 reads CASSFFRNTEAFF. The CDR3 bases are TGTGCCAGCAGTTTTTTCAGGAACACTGAAGCTTTCTTT.

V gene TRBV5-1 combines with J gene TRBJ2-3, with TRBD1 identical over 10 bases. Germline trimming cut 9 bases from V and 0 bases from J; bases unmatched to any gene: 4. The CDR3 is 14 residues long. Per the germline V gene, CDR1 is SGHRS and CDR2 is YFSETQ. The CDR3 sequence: CATGTGESTDTQYF. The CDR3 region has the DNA TGCGCCACAGGGACAGGGGAAAGCACAGATACGCAGTATTTT.

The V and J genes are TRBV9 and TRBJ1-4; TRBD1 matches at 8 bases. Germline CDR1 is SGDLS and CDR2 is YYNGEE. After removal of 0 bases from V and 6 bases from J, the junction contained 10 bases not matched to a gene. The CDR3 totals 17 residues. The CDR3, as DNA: TGTGCCAGCAGCGTAGATGCGACAGGGGCATTTCATGAAAAACTGTTTTTT. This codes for CASSVDATGAFHEKLFF.

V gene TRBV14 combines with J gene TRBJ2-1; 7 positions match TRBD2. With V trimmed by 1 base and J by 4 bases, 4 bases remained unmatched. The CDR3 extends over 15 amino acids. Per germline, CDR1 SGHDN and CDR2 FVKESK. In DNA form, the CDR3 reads TGTGCCAGCAGCCAAGGGCTAGCGGATTACAATGAGCAGTTCTTC. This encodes CASSQGLADYNEQFF.

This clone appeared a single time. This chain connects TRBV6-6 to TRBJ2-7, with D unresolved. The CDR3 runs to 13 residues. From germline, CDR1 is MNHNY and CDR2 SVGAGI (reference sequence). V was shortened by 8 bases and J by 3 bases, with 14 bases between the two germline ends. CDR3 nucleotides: TGTGCCAGCCAAGGGCAGGCCCACTACGAGCAGTACTTC. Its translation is CASQGQAHYEQYF.

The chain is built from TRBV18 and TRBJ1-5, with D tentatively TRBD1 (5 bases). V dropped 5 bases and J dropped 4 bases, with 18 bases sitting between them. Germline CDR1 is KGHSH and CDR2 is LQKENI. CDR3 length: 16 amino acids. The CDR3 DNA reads TGTGCCAGCTCAATTAATCCTTCCACAGGAAATCAGCCCCAGCATTTT. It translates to CASSINPSTGNQPQHF.

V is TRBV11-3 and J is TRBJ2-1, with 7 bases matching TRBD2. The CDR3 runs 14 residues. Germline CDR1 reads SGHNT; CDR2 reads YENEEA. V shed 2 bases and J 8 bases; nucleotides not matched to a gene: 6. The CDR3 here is CASSLRAGVHEQFF. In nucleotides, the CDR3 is TGTGCCAGCAGCTTACGGGCGGGGGTGCATGAGCAGTTCTTC.

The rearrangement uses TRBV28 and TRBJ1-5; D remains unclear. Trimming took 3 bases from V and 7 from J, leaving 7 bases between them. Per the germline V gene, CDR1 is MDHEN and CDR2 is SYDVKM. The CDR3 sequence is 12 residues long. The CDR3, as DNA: TGTGCCAGCAGTTTGGTAGAACAGCCCCAGCATTTT. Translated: CASSLVEQPQHF. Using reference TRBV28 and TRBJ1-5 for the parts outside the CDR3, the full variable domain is DVKVTQSSRYLVKRTGEKVFLECVQDMDHENMFWYRQDPGLGLRLIYFSYDVKMKEKGDIPEGYSVSREKKERFSLILESASTNQTSMYLCASSLVEQPQHFGDGTRLSIL.

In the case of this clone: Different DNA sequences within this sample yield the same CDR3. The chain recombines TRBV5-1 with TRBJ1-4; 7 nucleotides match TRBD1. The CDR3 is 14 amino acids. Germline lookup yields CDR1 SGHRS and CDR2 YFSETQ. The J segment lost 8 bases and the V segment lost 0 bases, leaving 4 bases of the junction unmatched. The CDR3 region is CASSLDRGGEKLFF. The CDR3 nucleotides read TGCGCCAGCAGCTTGGACAGGGGTGGGGAAAAACTGTTTTTT.

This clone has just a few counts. The CDR3 loop reads CASSLAQVGTQYNEQFF. CDR3 bases: TGCGCCAGCAGCTTGGCCCAGGTTGGGACACAATACAATGAGCAGTTCTTC. The chain links TRBV5-1 to TRBJ2-1; D is perhaps TRBD1 (6 bases). CDR3 length: 17 amino acids. V shed 0 bases and J shed 4 bases, with 17 bases lying between them. Germline V gene data show CDR1 as SGHRS and CDR2 as YFSETQ.

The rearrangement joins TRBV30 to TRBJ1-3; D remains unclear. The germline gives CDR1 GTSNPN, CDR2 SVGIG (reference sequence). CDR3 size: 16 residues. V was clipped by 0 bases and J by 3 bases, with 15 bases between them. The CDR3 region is CAWSVREGYFGNTIYF. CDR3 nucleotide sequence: TGTGCCTGGAGTGTACGCGAAGGGTATTTTGGAAACACCATATATTTT.

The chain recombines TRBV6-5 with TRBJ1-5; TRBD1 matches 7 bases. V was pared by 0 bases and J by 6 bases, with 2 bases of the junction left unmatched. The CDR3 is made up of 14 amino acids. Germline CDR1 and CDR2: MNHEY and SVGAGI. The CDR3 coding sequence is TGTGCCAGCAGTTACTCCAGGGGGGGTCAGCCCCAGCATTTT. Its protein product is CASSYSRGGQPQHF.

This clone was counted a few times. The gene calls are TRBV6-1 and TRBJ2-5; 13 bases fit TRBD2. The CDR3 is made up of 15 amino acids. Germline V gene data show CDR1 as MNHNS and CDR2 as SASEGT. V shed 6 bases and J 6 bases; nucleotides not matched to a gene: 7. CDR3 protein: CASRIGTSGDKTQYF. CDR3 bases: TGTGCCAGCAGGATCGGGACTAGCGGGGACAAGACCCAGTACTTC.

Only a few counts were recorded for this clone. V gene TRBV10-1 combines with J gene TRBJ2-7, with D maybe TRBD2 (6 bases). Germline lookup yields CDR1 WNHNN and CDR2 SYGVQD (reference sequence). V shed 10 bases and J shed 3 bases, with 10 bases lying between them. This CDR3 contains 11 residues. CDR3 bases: TGCGCCATGACCGGGAGCTACGAGCAGTACTTC. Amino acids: CAMTGSYEQYF.

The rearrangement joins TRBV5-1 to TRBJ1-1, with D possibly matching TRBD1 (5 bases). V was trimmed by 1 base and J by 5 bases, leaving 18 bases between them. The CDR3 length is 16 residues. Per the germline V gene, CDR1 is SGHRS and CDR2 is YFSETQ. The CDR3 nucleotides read TGCGCCAGCAGCTTGAGGGGTAGGGTGGCGAATACTGAAGCTTTCTTT. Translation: CASSLRGRVANTEAFF.